This T cell receptor (beta chain) was sequenced for a study of blood T cell repertoires in COVID-19. Overall study context: PBMCs, B-cell-depleted T cells, or T cells provided the cDNA or gDNA that made up the material.

As handled by the study authors: By means of reference gene primer amplification, nucleated cell counts were estimated. The repertoire was sequenced with immunoSEQ multiplex PCR; TCRdb's copy has only in-frame clones and lacks some. V and J calls and clone size are given by that table; D and trimming were obtained from the DNA. The sample has some 340,000 clones, more than 90% seen once; the top ten hold roughly 3.9%. The sample comprised PBMCs or T cells enriched from blood (not recorded which). This clonotype was sampled from a woman in her thirties who had been exposed to COVID-19.

The CDR3 DNA reads TGTGCCAGCAGCTTTAGTTGGCGGATAGGTGTCACAGATACGCAGTATTTT. It encodes CASSFSWRIGVTDTQYF. The chain joins TRBV13 to TRBJ2-3; D is undetermined. V was clipped by 3 bases and J by 2 bases, with 18 bases between them. This CDR3 has 17 amino acids. Germline V gene sequence: CDR1 PRHDT, CDR2 FYEKMQ (reference sequence).